This T cell receptor (beta chain) was retrieved from a study of shared clonotypes between healthy human individuals. Points from the study as a whole: Sequencing depth was a factor that was expected to affect clonotype sharing among donors.

Original handling: Sequence data from immunoSEQ were junction-only and lacked quality scores; consequently, filtering differed. Clones were sequenced by immunoSEQ multiplex PCR, and TCRdb holds only the in-frame ones, with some missing. The DNA gave D and trimming, while V, J and clone size come from that table. The data show fewer than 1.6 million clones, around 98.5% seen once. The CDR3 totals 16 residues. Germline V gene data show CDR1 as SGHRS and CDR2 as YFSETQ. After removal of 4 bases from V and 3 bases from J, the junction contained 7 bases not matched to a gene. Adults of Caucasian background living in Nashville, Tennessee made up all donors. A word on this clone: Antigen unknown.

This sequence originates from a man aged 25 to 40 in good health. The specimen sequenced was naive CD4+ T cells sorted from blood. As for subset: CD45RA+ positively selected. This rearrangement joins TRBV5-1 to TRBJ2-5, with TRBD2 identical over 12 bases. This CDR3 reads CASSKRLAGVEETQYF. The DNA of the CDR3 is TGCGCCAGCAGCAAGAGACTAGCGGGAGTAGAAGAGACCCAGTACTTC.